Presented here are 26 T cell receptor beta chains from one specimen sequenced in a study of OX40 agonist ivuxolimab in advanced cancers. The data were produced by immunoSEQ multiplex PCR, yet TCRdb's version contains in-frame clones alone and is incomplete. The table shows over 60,000 clones, with around 90% occurring only once. The sample in question was CD4+ or CD8+ T cells sorted from blood, obtained in a trial of the OX40 agonist ivuxolimab. Every receptor here comes from an adult with an advanced solid tumor such as melanoma, head and neck, liver or kidney cancer.

The gene calls are TRBV5-6 and TRBJ1-5; TRBD1 matches 9 bases. J was trimmed by 5 bases and V by 5 bases; bases with no gene match: 8. CDR1 is SGHDT and CDR2 is YYEEEE in the germline V gene. The length of the CDR3 is 15 residues. DNA of the CDR3: TGTGCCAGCAGTTCCGGGACAGGGCCGTATCAGCCCCAGCATTTT. The encoded protein is CASSSGTGPYQPQHF.

This chain connects TRBV11-3 to TRBJ1-1; a weak D match, TRBD1 (5 bases). The CDR3 consists of 14 residues. Germline values: CDR1 SGHNT, CDR2 YENEEA. The V gene lost 5 bases and the J gene lost 0 bases, with 10 bases spanning the gap. This CDR3 reads CASSPGGLNTEAFF. The CDR3 DNA sequence: TGTGCCAGCAGCCCTGGGGGGTTGAACACTGAAGCTTTCTTT.

V and J are TRBV30 and TRBJ1-2; no firm D call. The CDR3 runs to 13 residues. V lost 0 bases and J lost 6, with 11 bases in between. CDR1 and CDR2 (germline): GTSNPN, SVGIG (reference sequence). The CDR3 here is CAWSVGEADGYTF. The CDR3 DNA sequence: TGTGCCTGGAGTGTTGGGGAGGCGGATGGCTACACCTTC.

The chain links TRBV27 to TRBJ1-4, with a weak D call TRBD1 (6 bases). The CDR3 contains 15 residues. CDR1 is MNHEY, CDR2 SMNVEV, per germline (reference sequence). Deletions cut 3 bases from V and 7 bases from J, with 15 bases between. This chain's CDR3 is CASSFSQGRGEKLFF. The CDR3, as DNA: TGTGCCAGCAGTTTCTCACAGGGTCGGGGTGAAAAACTGTTTTTT.

As DNA, the CDR3 is TGTGCCAGCAGTCCCCGGACAGGGGGTTACGAGCAGTACTTC. The encoded protein is CASSPRTGGYEQYF. The chain couples TRBV27 to TRBJ2-7, with TRBD1 matching over 10 bases. CDR3 length: 14 residues. J gave up 4 bases and V 5 bases, and 5 bases lay outside the gene matches. Germline V lookup: CDR1 MNHEY, CDR2 SMNVEV (reference sequence).

The chain joins TRBV6-6 to TRBJ2-7; 10 bases line up with TRBD1. V lost 6 bases and J lost 2; bases outside the gene matches: 7. Germline V gene data show CDR1 as MNHNY and CDR2 as SVGAGI (reference sequence). This CDR3 has 15 amino acids. DNA of the CDR3: TGTGCCAGCAGAGCGGGACAGGGGCATACCTACGAGCAGTACTTC. Amino acids: CASRAGQGHTYEQYF.

V gene TRBV25-1 combines with J gene TRBJ1-3; the D gene is possibly TRBD1 (5 bases). Per the germline V gene, CDR1 is MGHDK and CDR2 is SYGVNS. Trimming removed 2 bases at V and 6 bases at J, with 11 bases between. The CDR3 has 14 residues. CDR3 nucleotides: TGTGCCAGCAGTGAAGGGGGGTGGGAAAACACCATATATTTT. As protein: CASSEGGWENTIYF. The full variable domain, completed using reference TRBV25-1 and TRBJ1-3, is EADIYQTPRYLVIGTGKKITLECSQTMGHDKMYWYQQDPGMELHLIHYSYGVNSTEKGDLSSESTVSRIRTEHFPLTLESARPSHTSQYLCASSEGGWENTIYFGEGSWLTVV.

The CDR3 protein is CASSYSLWGNTIYF. The CDR3 DNA reads as TGTGCCAGCAGTTACTCCCTTTGGGGAAACACCATATATTTT. The chain carries TRBV6-6 and TRBJ1-3; unclear D gene. The CDR3 has 14 amino acids. The germline V gene encodes CDR1 MNHNY and CDR2 SVGAGI (reference sequence). The ends were cut back, 0 bases at V and 4 bases at J, with 7 bases in the middle.

The V and J genes are TRBV6-1 and TRBJ2-7; 9 positions agree with TRBD1. V shed 7 bases, J shed 4 bases, and the junction held 8 bases outside the gene matches. From germline, CDR1 is MNHNS and CDR2 SASEGT. The CDR3 sequence is 14 residues long. In DNA form, the CDR3 reads TGTGCCAGCATCGGACAGGGGCGAGTGTACGAGCAGTACTTC. It codes for CASIGQGRVYEQYF.

This clone was seen more than once but under ten times. This rearrangement joins TRBV19 to TRBJ1-1; D is ambiguous. Between the trimmed V and J ends, which lost 2 bases and 3 bases, there was a span of 10 bases. Germline values: CDR1 LNHDA, CDR2 SQIVND (reference sequence). The CDR3 runs to 14 residues. The CDR3 DNA sequence: TGTGCCAGTAGTATAAGGGTGATGGACACTGAAGCTTTCTTT. As protein: CASSIRVMDTEAFF.

The rearrangement joins TRBV5-8 to TRBJ2-7, with TRBD1 matching 9 bases. Trimming removed 4 bases from V and 0 bases from J; junction bases left unmatched: 11. The CDR3 is 17 amino acids. Germline V gene lookup returns CDR1 SGHTS and CDR2 YDEGEE. CDR3: CASSPKPGQGVSYEQYF. The CDR3 nucleotides are TGTGCCAGCAGCCCAAAGCCGGGACAGGGTGTCTCCTACGAGCAGTACTTC. Using reference TRBV5-8 and TRBJ2-7 for the parts outside the CDR3, the full variable domain is EAGVTQSPTHLIKTRGQQATLRCSPISGHTSVYWYQQALGLGLQFLLWYDEGEERNRGNFPPRFSGRQFPNYSSELNVNALELEDSALYLCASSPKPGQGVSYEQYFGPGTRLTVT.

This chain connects TRBV6-5 to TRBJ1-2, with 7 bases aligning to TRBD1. V lost 6 bases, J lost 6 bases, and 13 bases stayed unmatched. The germline gives CDR1 MNHEY, CDR2 SVGAGI. This CDR3 is built from 15 residues. In DNA form, the CDR3 reads TGTGCCAGCAGGCAAATTCCGGGACAGAGGGATGGCTACACCTTC. Encoded protein: CASRQIPGQRDGYTF.

The V and J genes are TRBV20-1 and TRBJ1-2; maybe TRBD1 (5 bases). This CDR3 contains 11 residues. CDR1 is DFQATT and CDR2 is SNEGSKA in the germline V gene (reference sequence). Trimming stripped 7 bases from V and 4 bases from J, with 10 bases between. This chain's CDR3 is CSVLGVYGYTF. CDR3 nucleotide sequence: TGCAGTGTTTTAGGGGTCTATGGCTACACCTTC.

V is TRBV6-7 and J is TRBJ1-4; tentative D call: TRBD1 (5 bases). TRBV6-7 is marked as an open reading frame, function uncertain. The CDR3 is 16 residues long. V was pared by 8 bases and J by 3 bases, with 19 bases between. The CDR3, as DNA: TGTGCCAGCCCCCCAGGCAGGGACGGTTCTAATGAAAAACTGTTTTTT. Protein: CASPPGRDGSNEKLFF.

A note on this clone: An end of the junction differs from the germline gene, which may be a read error. The CDR3 here is CASRRDKSKPQVVDF. CDR3 in DNA: TGTGCCAGTAGACGCGACAAAAGTAAGCCACAGGTTGTGGACTTC. The rearrangement links TRBV28 to TRBJ2-7; D possibly corresponds to TRBD1 (5 bases). CDR3 size: 15 residues. Germline CDR1 reads MDHEN; CDR2 reads SYDVKM.

The chain combines TRBV7-3 with TRBJ2-1; TRBD2 aligns across 7 bases. V shed 4 bases and J 5 bases; nucleotides not matched to a gene: 5. Germline CDR1 and CDR2: SGHTA and FQGTGA. The CDR3 has 14 amino acids. CDR3 sequence reads: CASSSSGGNNEQFF. In nucleotides, the CDR3 is TGTGCCAGCAGCTCTAGCGGTGGTAACAATGAGCAGTTCTTC.

The chain employs TRBV7-2 and TRBJ1-4, with D uncertain. CDR3 length: 13 amino acids. Trimming took off 1 base at V and 7 bases at J, with 7 bases between the two ends. From germline, CDR1 is SGHTA and CDR2 FQGNSA. DNA of the CDR3: TGTGCCAGCAGCTTAGTAGACCGTGAAAAACTGTTTTTT. The encoded protein is CASSLVDREKLFF.

The chain carries TRBV6-1 and TRBJ1-1, with D perhaps TRBD1 (5 bases). Germline V gives CDR1 MNHNS, CDR2 SASEGT. CDR3 size: 15 residues. The germline V and J ends were trimmed by 2 bases and 5 bases, with 15 bases remaining between them. The CDR3 loop reads CASSELGEYGTEAFF. The CDR3 coding sequence is TGTGCCAGCAGTGAACTGGGGGAGTATGGGACTGAAGCTTTCTTT.

J is TRBJ2-7 and V is TRBV5-4, with 9 bases fitting TRBD2. J was trimmed by 4 bases and V by 0 bases; bases with no gene match: 5. The CDR3 totals 15 residues. CDR1 and CDR2 (germline): SGHNT, YYREEE (reference sequence). CDR3: CASSLARGGWYEQYF. The CDR3 DNA is TGTGCCAGCAGCTTGGCGCGGGGGGGCTGGTACGAGCAGTACTTC.

V gene TRBV5-5 combines with J gene TRBJ2-2; 9 bases map to TRBD1. The V gene's germline CDR1 is SGHKS and CDR2 YYEKEE (reference sequence). The CDR3 is 16 residues long. V trimming: 3 bases; J trimming: 1 base; junction bases outside the gene matches: 4. CDR3 amino acids: CASSSDRGGNTGELFF. The CDR3 nucleotides read TGTGCCAGCAGCTCGGACAGGGGTGGGAACACCGGGGAGCTGTTTTTT.

The V and J genes are TRBV30 and TRBJ1-2; TRBD1 is a possible D gene (5 bases). Trimming removed 5 bases at V and 3 bases at J, with 16 bases between. Germline lookup yields CDR1 GTSNPN and CDR2 SVGIG (reference sequence). The CDR3 consists of 14 residues. The CDR3 nucleotides are TGTGCCTGGGACAGCAACCCGAACCACTATGGCTACACCTTC. It yields the protein CAWDSNPNHYGYTF.

The V gene is TRBV18, the J gene TRBJ1-4; D remains ambiguous. The germline V gene encodes CDR1 KGHSH and CDR2 LQKENI. The V end was cut by 0 bases, the J end by 5 bases, with 7 bases between. The CDR3 loop spans 14 amino acids. Here the CDR3 DNA reads TGTGCCAGCTCACCACCTGGCCTAAATGAAAAACTGTTTTTT. Translation: CASSPPGLNEKLFF.

The rearrangement joins TRBV5-3 to TRBJ1-6; D is uncertain. TRBV5-3 is reported as an ORF; its role is uncertain. Between the trimmed V and J ends, which lost 0 bases and 8 bases, there was a span of 18 bases. CDR3 size: 17 residues. The CDR3 coding sequence is TGTGCCAGAAGCTTGGTGCGGGCCCCCCGCCTTTATTCACCCCTCCACTTT. Residues: CARSLVRAPRLYSPLHF.

The J gene is TRBJ1-1, the V gene TRBV29-1; D not certain. CDR3 length equals 11 residues. CDR1 is SQVTM, CDR2 ANQGSEA, per germline. The V and J ends lost 5 bases and 1 base respectively, with 5 bases between them. The CDR3 DNA reads TGCAGCGTTTCAGGGAACACTGAAGCTTTCTTT. It is translated as CSVSGNTEAFF.

This chain uses TRBV30 with TRBJ2-3; tentatively, D is TRBD2 (7 bases). The CDR3 has 15 amino acids. The V and J ends lost 0 bases and 8 bases respectively, with 18 bases between them. Germline V gene sequence: CDR1 GTSNPN, CDR2 SVGIG (reference sequence). The CDR3 bases are TGTGCCTGGAGTGTACTCGGAGGGGGGGCCGGTACGCAGTATTTT. Translated: CAWSVLGGGAGTQYF. The whole variable domain, filled in from reference TRBV30 and TRBJ2-3, reads SQTIHQWPATLVQPVGSPLSLECTVEGTSNPNLYWYRQAAGRGLQLLFYSVGIGQISSEVPQNLSASRPQDRQFILSSKKLLLSDSGFYLCAWSVLGGGAGTQYFGPGTRLTVL.

This rearrangement joins TRBV29-1 to TRBJ1-1, with TRBD1 as a possible D gene (6 bases). This CDR3 is 14 amino acids long. With 0 bases removed from V and 1 base from J, the gap between germline ends came to 9 bases. Germline V gives CDR1 SQVTM, CDR2 ANQGSEA. The CDR3 here is CSVEEWGQNTEAFF. The CDR3 DNA reads TGCAGCGTTGAAGAATGGGGACAGAACACTGAAGCTTTCTTT.